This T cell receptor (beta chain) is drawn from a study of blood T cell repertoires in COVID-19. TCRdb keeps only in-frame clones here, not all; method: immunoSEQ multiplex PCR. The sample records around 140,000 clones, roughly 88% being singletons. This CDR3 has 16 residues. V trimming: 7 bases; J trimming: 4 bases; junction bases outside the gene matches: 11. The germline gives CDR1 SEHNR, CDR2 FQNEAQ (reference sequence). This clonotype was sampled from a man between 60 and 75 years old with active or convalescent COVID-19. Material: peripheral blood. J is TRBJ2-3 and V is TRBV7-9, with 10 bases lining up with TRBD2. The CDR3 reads CASTAGGPNIADTQYF. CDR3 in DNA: TGTGCCAGCACAGCGGGAGGGCCTAATATTGCAGATACGCAGTATTTT.